Listed below are T cell receptor beta chains from one sample, sequenced in a study of blood T cell repertoires in COVID-19. The method was immunoSEQ multiplex PCR; TCRdb's version includes in-frame clones alone and lacks a portion of them. This table has 90,000 to 150,000 clones, about 74% appearing once. Sequencing was carried out using peripheral blood. The origin of the receptors is an older man with acute or convalescent COVID-19. The CDR3 runs from the conserved cysteine through the conserved F or W. D genes are given only for firm matches. Clone sizes are given selectively: once, few, many, or a class where the clone is expanded.

d_call: TRBD1
v_call: TRBV13
j_call: TRBJ2-7
clone_size: -
cdr3_aa: CASSSRPAGTANSYEQYF
cdr3_nt: TGTGCCAGCAGCTCCCGCCCAGCTGGGACAGCGAACTCCTACGAGCAGTACTTC

d_call: TRBD1
v_call: TRBV24-1
j_call: TRBJ2-3
clone_size: -
cdr3_aa: CATSATGDADTQYF
cdr3_nt: TGTGCCACCAGCGCGACAGGGGATGCAGATACGCAGTATTTT

d_call: -
v_call: TRBV9
j_call: TRBJ1-1
clone_size: -
cdr3_aa: CASALDGVGAEAFF
cdr3_nt: TGTGCCAGCGCGCTAGACGGGGTTGGGGCTGAAGCTTTCTTT

d_call: -
v_call: TRBV11-2
j_call: TRBJ1-3
clone_size: -
cdr3_aa: CASSPVGNTIYF
cdr3_nt: TGTGCCAGCAGTCCCGTCGGAAACACCATATATTTT

d_call: TRBD2
v_call: TRBV7-2
j_call: TRBJ2-7
clone_size: -
cdr3_aa: CASSLGGRDEQYF
cdr3_nt: TGTGCCAGCAGCTTAGGCGGGAGGGACGAGCAGTACTTC

d_call: TRBD1
v_call: TRBV7-9
j_call: TRBJ1-2
clone_size: few
cdr3_aa: CASSYGTGPGYTF
cdr3_nt: TGTGCCAGCAGCTACGGGACAGGGCCTGGCTACACCTTC

d_call: TRBD1
v_call: TRBV19
j_call: TRBJ2-1
clone_size: -
cdr3_aa: CASSMGRWDRGQRGSNEQFF
cdr3_nt: TGTGCCAGTAGTATGGGGCGGTGGGACAGGGGCCAGCGCGGGAGTAATGAGCAGTTCTTC

d_call: -
v_call: TRBV7-2
j_call: TRBJ2-7
clone_size: -
cdr3_aa: CASSWRLPRQVAYEQYF
cdr3_nt: TGTGCCAGCAGCTGGAGGCTACCGAGACAGGTTGCCTACGAGCAGTACTTC

d_call: -
v_call: TRBV10-2
j_call: TRBJ2-7
clone_size: -
cdr3_aa: CASSDPVSGKSYEQYF
cdr3_nt: TGCGCCAGCAGTGACCCCGTTAGCGGAAAATCCTACGAGCAGTACTTC

d_call: -
v_call: TRBV24-1
j_call: TRBJ2-3
clone_size: -
cdr3_aa: CATKYFSTDTQYF
cdr3_nt: TGTGCCACCAAATATTTCTCCACAGATACGCAGTATTTT

d_call: -
v_call: TRBV18
j_call: TRBJ2-1
clone_size: -
cdr3_aa: CASSPGRDYNEQFF
cdr3_nt: TGTGCCAGCTCACCAGGACGGGACTACAATGAGCAGTTCTTC

d_call: -
v_call: TRBV6-5
j_call: TRBJ2-7
clone_size: -
cdr3_aa: CASSYSSLLYEQYF
cdr3_nt: TGTGCCAGCAGTTACTCGAGCTTGCTCTACGAGCAGTACTTC

d_call: -
v_call: TRBV3-1/TRBV3-2
j_call: TRBJ1-1
clone_size: -
cdr3_aa: CASSQQGNTEAFF
cdr3_nt: TGTGCCAGCAGCCAACAGGGGAACACTGAAGCTTTCTTT

d_call: -
v_call: TRBV10-3
j_call: TRBJ2-3
clone_size: -
cdr3_aa: CAISVQIDTQYF
cdr3_nt: TGTGCCATCAGTGTACAAATAGATACGCAGTATTTT

d_call: TRBD2
v_call: TRBV24-1
j_call: TRBJ2-1
clone_size: -
cdr3_aa: CATSGTSGGDRHNEQFF
cdr3_nt: TGTGCCACCAGCGGGACTAGCGGGGGGGATCGTCACAATGAGCAGTTCTTC

d_call: TRBD2
v_call: TRBV6-2/TRBV6-3
j_call: TRBJ2-1
clone_size: -
cdr3_aa: CASSYSTSGGRGNGSYNEQFF
cdr3_nt: TGTGCCAGCAGTTACTCGACGAGCGGGGGAAGGGGTAATGGCTCCTACAATGAGCAGTTCTTC

d_call: -
v_call: TRBV15
j_call: TRBJ2-1
clone_size: -
cdr3_aa: CATSRDRTNEQFF
cdr3_nt: TGTGCCACCAGCAGAGATCGGACAAATGAGCAGTTCTTC

d_call: -
v_call: TRBV4-3
j_call: TRBJ1-6
clone_size: -
cdr3_aa: CASSQVPLETPLHF
cdr3_nt: TGCGCCAGCAGCCAAGTACCACTTGAGACACCCCTCCACTTT

d_call: -
v_call: TRBV11-2
j_call: TRBJ2-1
clone_size: -
cdr3_aa: CASSLEAWAYRYNEQFF
cdr3_nt: TGTGCCAGCAGCTTAGAGGCCTGGGCGTATCGCTACAATGAGCAGTTCTTC

d_call: -
v_call: TRBV19
j_call: TRBJ2-5
clone_size: -
cdr3_aa: CASSISGERKTQYF
cdr3_nt: TGTGCCAGTAGTATATCCGGGGAAAGGAAGACCCAGTACTTC

d_call: -
v_call: TRBV28
j_call: TRBJ1-1
clone_size: -
cdr3_aa: CASSFIVGTANTEAFF
cdr3_nt: TGTGCCAGCAGTTTTATAGTCGGAACAGCGAACACTGAAGCTTTCTTT

d_call: -
v_call: TRBV7-2
j_call: TRBJ2-1
clone_size: -
cdr3_aa: CASRSDSIYNEQFF
cdr3_nt: TGTGCCAGCAGGTCAGATTCCATCTACAATGAGCAGTTCTTC

d_call: -
v_call: TRBV3-1/TRBV3-2
j_call: TRBJ2-3
clone_size: few
cdr3_aa: CASSQDKGGTDTQYF
cdr3_nt: TGTGCCAGCAGCCAAGATAAGGGAGGAACAGATACGCAGTATTTT

d_call: -
v_call: TRBV19
j_call: TRBJ1-5
clone_size: -
cdr3_aa: CASSIFPGMGNQPQHF
cdr3_nt: TGTGCCAGTAGTATTTTTCCCGGGATGGGCAATCAGCCCCAGCATTTT

d_call: -
v_call: TRBV10-3
j_call: TRBJ1-2
clone_size: once
cdr3_aa: CAISDRDYGYGYTF
cdr3_nt: TGTGCCATCAGTGACAGGGATTACGGCTATGGCTACACCTTC

d_call: -
v_call: TRBV19
j_call: TRBJ1-3
clone_size: -
cdr3_aa: CASSIRSSGNTIYF
cdr3_nt: TGTGCCAGTAGTATCAGAAGCTCTGGAAACACCATATATTTT

d_call: -
v_call: TRBV5-1
j_call: TRBJ2-7
clone_size: -
cdr3_aa: CASSYMTGSYEQYF
cdr3_nt: TGCGCCAGCAGCTACATGACAGGCTCCTACGAGCAGTACTTC

d_call: TRBD1
v_call: TRBV5-8
j_call: TRBJ2-4
clone_size: -
cdr3_aa: CASSKGDRGLFGRAKNIQYF
cdr3_nt: TGTGCCAGCAGCAAAGGTGACAGGGGTTTATTCGGTAGGGCCAAAAACATTCAGTACTTC

d_call: -
v_call: TRBV9
j_call: TRBJ1-5
clone_size: -
cdr3_aa: CAILRLVQPQHF
cdr3_nt: TGTGCCATACTAAGGTTGGTTCAGCCCCAGCATTTT

d_call: -
v_call: TRBV2
j_call: TRBJ2-2
clone_size: -
cdr3_aa: CASSFVRELFF
cdr3_nt: TGTGCCAGCAGTTTCGTCCGGGAGCTGTTTTTT

d_call: -
v_call: TRBV30
j_call: TRBJ2-7
clone_size: -
cdr3_aa: CAWSGQSYEQYF
cdr3_nt: TGTGCCTGGAGTGGGCAGTCCTACGAGCAGTACTTC

d_call: TRBD1
v_call: TRBV19
j_call: TRBJ1-2
clone_size: -
cdr3_aa: CASSQGASAHYGYTF
cdr3_nt: TGTGCCAGTAGTCAGGGGGCTTCGGCCCACTATGGCTACACCTTC

d_call: TRBD1
v_call: TRBV7-9
j_call: TRBJ2-7
clone_size: -
cdr3_aa: CASSSVGTGPSYEQYF
cdr3_nt: TGTGCCAGCAGCTCGGTCGGGACAGGACCATCCTACGAGCAGTACTTC

d_call: TRBD1
v_call: TRBV5-1
j_call: TRBJ2-5
clone_size: -
cdr3_aa: CASSVTQGGQETQYF
cdr3_nt: TGCGCCAGCAGCGTCACACAGGGGGGCCAAGAGACCCAGTACTTC

d_call: -
v_call: TRBV2
j_call: TRBJ2-3
clone_size: few
cdr3_aa: CASHLDGADGTQYF
cdr3_nt: TGTGCCAGCCATCTAGACGGCGCTGACGGTACGCAGTATTTT

d_call: -
v_call: TRBV7-9
j_call: TRBJ1-3
clone_size: -
cdr3_aa: CASAAVTAGNTIYF
cdr3_nt: TGTGCCAGCGCTGCCGTGACAGCTGGAAACACCATATATTTT

d_call: -
v_call: TRBV6-5
j_call: TRBJ1-5
clone_size: -
cdr3_aa: CATGGNSNQPQHF
cdr3_nt: TGTGCCACGGGGGGGAATAGCAATCAGCCCCAGCATTTT

d_call: TRBD2
v_call: TRBV7-2
j_call: TRBJ2-2
clone_size: once
cdr3_aa: CASRKGSGIPGELFF
cdr3_nt: TGTGCCAGCAGGAAGGGTAGCGGGATCCCCGGGGAGCTGTTTTTT

d_call: -
v_call: TRBV3-1/TRBV3-2
j_call: TRBJ2-1
clone_size: -
cdr3_aa: CASSPQTSSYNEQFF
cdr3_nt: TGTGCCAGCAGTCCACAAACCAGCTCCTACAATGAGCAGTTCTTC

d_call: -
v_call: TRBV19
j_call: TRBJ1-2
clone_size: few
cdr3_aa: CASSMSGANYGYTF
cdr3_nt: TGTGCCAGTAGTATGTCGGGTGCTAACTATGGCTACACCTTC

d_call: TRBD1
v_call: TRBV19
j_call: TRBJ1-3
clone_size: once
cdr3_aa: CASSIYSGTGGTDSGNTIYF
cdr3_nt: TGTGCCAGTAGTATCTATTCCGGGACAGGGGGCACCGACTCTGGAAACACCATATATTTT

d_call: TRBD2
v_call: TRBV6-5
j_call: TRBJ2-3
clone_size: -
cdr3_aa: CASMTSGGAQVQYF
cdr3_nt: TGTGCCAGTATGACTAGCGGGGGGGCCCAGGTGCAGTATTTT

d_call: -
v_call: TRBV6-4
j_call: TRBJ1-1
clone_size: -
cdr3_aa: CASSLQGGTEAFF
cdr3_nt: TGTGCCAGCAGCTTGCAGGGTGGCACTGAAGCTTTCTTT

d_call: TRBD2
v_call: TRBV29-1
j_call: TRBJ2-3
clone_size: -
cdr3_aa: CSVDQVGGVDTQYF
cdr3_nt: TGCAGCGTTGACCAGGTGGGAGGGGTAGATACGCAGTATTTT

d_call: TRBD2
v_call: TRBV7-3
j_call: TRBJ2-4
clone_size: -
cdr3_aa: CASSPQGLAGVGGNIQYF
cdr3_nt: TGTGCCAGCAGTCCCCAGGGACTAGCGGGAGTAGGGGGAAACATTCAGTACTTC

d_call: TRBD1
v_call: TRBV7-2
j_call: TRBJ2-5
clone_size: -
cdr3_aa: CASSPRTGKEETQYF
cdr3_nt: TGTGCCAGCAGCCCTCGGACAGGGAAGGAGGAGACCCAGTACTTC

d_call: -
v_call: TRBV21-1
j_call: TRBJ1-4
clone_size: -
cdr3_aa: CASSKDRGQPNEKLFF
cdr3_nt: TGTGCCAGCAGCAAAGATAGGGGACAGCCGAATGAAAAACTGTTTTTT

d_call: -
v_call: TRBV28
j_call: TRBJ1-2
clone_size: -
cdr3_aa: CASSSGGQLGGYTF
cdr3_nt: TGTGCCAGCAGCTCCGGCGGACAGCTCGGGGGCTACACCTTC

d_call: TRBD1
v_call: TRBV7-8
j_call: TRBJ2-7
clone_size: -
cdr3_aa: CASSPTTGGYEQYF
cdr3_nt: TGTGCCAGCAGCCCTACCACAGGGGGCTACGAGCAGTACTTC

d_call: TRBD1
v_call: TRBV2
j_call: TRBJ1-5
clone_size: -
cdr3_aa: CASSVRGTGAPQPQHF
cdr3_nt: TGTGCCAGCAGTGTTCGGGGGACAGGGGCACCTCAGCCCCAGCATTTT

d_call: TRBD2
v_call: TRBV7-9
j_call: TRBJ2-1
clone_size: -
cdr3_aa: CASSLGTSGLGEQFF
cdr3_nt: TGTGCCAGCAGCTTGGGGACTAGCGGGCTCGGTGAGCAGTTCTTC

d_call: -
v_call: TRBV15
j_call: TRBJ1-6
clone_size: -
cdr3_aa: CATSPRQWNHNSPLHF
cdr3_nt: TGTGCCACCAGCCCGAGACAGTGGAACCATAATTCACCCCTCCACTTT

d_call: -
v_call: TRBV12-3/TRBV12-4
j_call: TRBJ2-7
clone_size: -
cdr3_aa: CASSRLAHEQYF
cdr3_nt: TGTGCCAGCAGTCGGCTAGCTCACGAGCAGTACTTC

d_call: TRBD2
v_call: TRBV5-1
j_call: TRBJ2-3
clone_size: -
cdr3_aa: CASSSGLAGGTDTQYF
cdr3_nt: TGCGCCAGCAGCTCTGGACTAGCGGGCGGCACAGATACGCAGTATTTT

d_call: -
v_call: TRBV24-1
j_call: TRBJ1-1
clone_size: once
cdr3_aa: CATSGQLQRDTEAFF
cdr3_nt: TGTGCCACCAGTGGACAGTTACAAAGGGACACTGAAGCTTTCTTT

d_call: TRBD1
v_call: TRBV6-5
j_call: TRBJ1-1
clone_size: -
cdr3_aa: CASYRGHTEAFF
cdr3_nt: TGTGCCAGCTACAGGGGGCATACTGAAGCTTTCTTT

d_call: TRBD1
v_call: TRBV6-2/TRBV6-3
j_call: TRBJ1-5
clone_size: -
cdr3_aa: CASSYGQGRYSNQPQHF
cdr3_nt: TGTGCCAGCAGTTATGGACAGGGGCGGTATAGCAATCAGCCCCAGCATTTT

d_call: TRBD1
v_call: TRBV27
j_call: TRBJ2-7
clone_size: few
cdr3_aa: CASSFGQGGSYEQYF
cdr3_nt: TGTGCCAGCAGTTTCGGACAGGGTGGGTCCTACGAGCAGTACTTC

d_call: TRBD1
v_call: TRBV18
j_call: TRBJ1-1
clone_size: few
cdr3_aa: CASSSGQGVTEAFF
cdr3_nt: TGTGCCAGCTCGTCAGGACAGGGCGTCACTGAAGCTTTCTTT

d_call: TRBD1
v_call: TRBV19
j_call: TRBJ2-7
clone_size: -
cdr3_aa: CASRDRFHYEQYF
cdr3_nt: TGTGCCAGTAGGGACAGGTTTCACTACGAGCAGTACTTC